Listed here are 27 T cell receptor beta chains from one sample, sequenced in a study of Ad26.COV2.S vaccination and SARS-CoV-2 variants. Specified treatment: some 20 received Ad26.COV2.S at low or high dose, single or two shots; about 5 received placebo; per-sample allocation not given. Vaccine and placebo recipients were sampled on day 63 after the first injection. Sequencing used immunoSEQ multiplex PCR; TCRdb keeps in-frame clones, though not all of them. Among 350,000 to 450,000 clones listed, approximately 84% were seen once. Sample: peripheral blood, taken in a trial of Ad26.COV2.S vaccine versus placebo. The source of these receptors is a person between 18 and 60 years old who received the Ad26.COV2.S COVID-19 vaccine or a placebo.

The chain couples TRBV4-1 to TRBJ1-1; 9 bases fit TRBD1. The germline V gene has CDR1 MGHRA and CDR2 YSYEKL. J gave up 1 base and V 4 bases, and 4 bases lay outside the gene matches. The CDR3 has 15 amino acids. For the CDR3, the DNA is TGCGCCAGCAGCCCCACGACAGGGGGGAACACTGAAGCTTTCTTT. As protein: CASSPTTGGNTEAFF.

The chain recombines TRBV2 with TRBJ2-1; 9 nucleotides agree with TRBD1. This CDR3 is built from 15 residues. The J segment lost 9 bases and the V segment lost 7 bases, leaving 13 bases of the junction unmatched. CDR1 and CDR2 from the germline V gene are SNHLY and FYNNEI. The CDR3 reads CASTNSGTGTAEQFF. The CDR3 region has the DNA TGTGCCAGCACCAACTCCGGGACAGGGACGGCTGAGCAGTTCTTC.

CDR3 loop: CAWSPRGGEQFF. CDR3 in DNA: TGTGCCTGGAGTCCTAGAGGGGGTGAGCAGTTCTTC. This chain links TRBV30 with TRBJ2-1, with a weak D call TRBD1 (6 bases). Trimming took 2 bases from V and 9 from J, leaving 11 bases between them. Germline V gene lookup returns CDR1 GTSNPN and CDR2 SVGIG (reference sequence). The length of the CDR3 is 12 residues.

The V and J genes are TRBV2 and TRBJ2-7; possibly TRBD1 for D (5 bases). Between the trimmed V and J ends, which lost 9 bases and 2 bases, there was a span of 11 bases. This CDR3 is 12 amino acids long. CDR1 and CDR2 (germline): SNHLY, FYNNEI. The CDR3 reads CASRRGAYEQYF. CDR3 DNA: TGTGCCAGTAGAAGGGGTGCCTACGAGCAGTACTTC.

CDR3 loop: CASSLSNGTPYEQYF. CDR3 nucleotide sequence: TGTGCCAGCAGTTTATCGAATGGGACACCTTACGAGCAGTACTTC. The chain has TRBV27 and TRBJ2-7; D perhaps matches TRBD1 (6 bases). CDR1 MNHEY and CDR2 SMNVEV come from the germline V gene (reference sequence). This CDR3 is built from 15 residues. Deletions cut 0 bases from V and 4 bases from J, with 13 bases between.

The V call is TRBV27, the J call TRBJ2-7; no clear D. Germline CDR1 is MNHEY and CDR2 is SMNVEV (reference sequence). The CDR3 is 13 amino acids. V gave up 2 bases and J gave up 1 base, with 6 bases separating them. CDR3 loop: CASSLMASYEQYF. CDR3 nucleotides: TGTGCCAGCAGTTTAATGGCATCCTACGAGCAGTACTTC.

The chain couples TRBV9 to TRBJ2-4; TRBD2 matches 15 bases. The V gene end was trimmed by 3 bases and the J gene end by 2 bases; junction bases not matched to a gene: 3. The germline V gene encodes CDR1 SGDLS and CDR2 YYNGEE. This CDR3 region has 17 residues. CDR3 DNA sequence: TGTGCCAGCAGCGAAGGGACTAGCGGGAGGTCCAAAAACATTCAGTACTTC. It codes for CASSEGTSGRSKNIQYF. Combining the CDR3 with reference TRBV9 and TRBJ2-4 gives the whole variable domain DSGVTQTPKHLITATGQRVTLRCSPRSGDLSVYWYQQSLDQGLQFLIQYYNGEERAKGNILERFSAQQFPDLHSELNLSSLELGDSALYFCASSEGTSGRSKNIQYFGAGTRLSVL.

The chain employs TRBV2 and TRBJ2-1; D ambiguous. In germline, CDR1 is SNHLY, CDR2 FYNNEI. CDR3 length equals 14 residues. Trimming took 6 bases from V and 8 from J, leaving 17 bases between them. The CDR3, as DNA: TGTGCCAGCAGCGCTATAAGGGCAGCAGATGAGCAGTTCTTC. Translated, it gives CASSAIRAADEQFF.

The CDR3 bases are TGTGCCAGCAGCTTATCCCCAGGGTGGGGGGCCAAAAACATTCAGTACTTC. Protein product: CASSLSPGWGAKNIQYF. The chain links TRBV13 to TRBJ2-4; D is perhaps TRBD1 or TRBD2 (5 bases each). V lost 2 bases to trimming and J lost 1 base, with 15 bases between them. Germline V lookup: CDR1 PRHDT, CDR2 FYEKMQ (reference sequence). The CDR3 contains 17 residues.

This clone came up a few times. The chain joins TRBV7-2 to TRBJ2-3, with D hard to call. CDR1 SGHTA and CDR2 FQGNSA come from the germline V gene. The germline V and J ends were trimmed by 5 bases and 2 bases, with 11 bases remaining between them. This CDR3 comprises 14 residues. Here the CDR3 reads CASSPSWNTDTQYF. In nucleotides, the CDR3 is TGTGCCAGCAGCCCCTCATGGAACACAGATACGCAGTATTTT.

The J gene is TRBJ2-7, the V gene TRBV6-5, with 14 bases aligning to TRBD2. The CDR3 totals 16 residues. With V trimmed by 0 bases and J by 3 bases, 1 base remained unmatched. Germline V gives CDR1 MNHEY, CDR2 SVGAGI. The CDR3 coding sequence is TGTGCCAGCAGTTACTCGACTAGCGGGAGGGTCTACGAGCAGTACTTC. This translates into CASSYSTSGRVYEQYF.

This chain's CDR3 is CASSKQGPLTNEKLFF. For the CDR3, the DNA is TGTGCCAGCAGCAAACAGGGTCCTCTTACTAATGAAAAACTGTTTTTT. This rearrangement joins TRBV13 to TRBJ1-4, with D possibly TRBD1 on 6 matching bases. Between the trimmed V and J ends, which lost 5 bases and 2 bases, there was a span of 15 bases. Germline-derived CDR1 and CDR2 are PRHDT and FYEKMQ (reference sequence). The CDR3 is 16 residues long.

The chain has TRBV25-1 and TRBJ1-1; 8 bases map to TRBD1. Germline CDR1 MGHDK, CDR2 SYGVNS. V shed 0 bases, J shed 2 bases, and the junction held 5 bases outside the gene matches. The CDR3 sequence is 16 residues long. CDR3 sequence (DNA): TGTGCCAGCAGTGAATATCTTGACAGGGGAAACACTGAAGCTTTCTTT. This gives the protein CASSEYLDRGNTEAFF.

CDR3 nucleotides: TGTGCCAGCAGCTTATACGGCACAGCTTACGAGCAGTACTTC. It encodes CASSLYGTAYEQYF. The chain has TRBV11-2 and TRBJ2-7; D uncertain. With 2 bases removed from V and 4 bases from J, the gap between germline ends came to 12 bases. This CDR3 has 14 amino acids. Germline CDR1 reads SGHAT; CDR2 reads FQNNGV.

The chain carries TRBV7-2 and TRBJ2-5, with TRBD2 identical over 9 bases. The ends lost 7 bases at V and 5 bases at J; junction bases unmatched: 11. Germline V gene lookup returns CDR1 SGHTA and CDR2 FQGNSA. This CDR3 spans 15 amino acids. The DNA of the CDR3 is TGTGCCAGCATCCCTGGCGGGGGGGCCGGTGAGACCCAGTACTTC. Translated: CASIPGGGAGETQYF. Filled out from reference TRBV7-2 and TRBJ2-5, the complete variable domain reads GAGVSQSPSNKVTEKGKDVELRCDPISGHTALYWYRQSLGQGLEFLIYFQGNSAPDKSGLPSDRFSAERTGGSVSTLTIQRTQQEDSAVYLCASIPGGGAGETQYFGPGTRLLVL.

With respect to this clone: Its ends do not fully match the called genes, so a read error is possible. As DNA, the CDR3 is TGTGCCACCAGTGACCATGGACAGTCTAATGGAAAACTGTTTTTT. Translated: CATSDHGQSNGKLFF. The chain carries TRBV24-1 and TRBJ1-4; D is possibly TRBD1 (6 bases). Germline V gives CDR1 KGHDR, CDR2 SFDVKD. The CDR3 extends over 15 amino acids.

The chain uses TRBV27 and TRBJ2-7; 9 bases agree with TRBD1. The CDR3 has 17 residues. Germline CDR1 reads MNHEY; CDR2 reads SMNVEV (reference sequence). With V trimmed by 0 bases and J by 5 bases, 11 bases remained unmatched. This CDR3 is CASSLSWVKGQGNEQYF. For the CDR3, the DNA is TGTGCCAGCAGTTTATCTTGGGTAAAGGGACAGGGAAACGAGCAGTACTTC.

This clone showed up just a few times. V is TRBV10-3 and J is TRBJ1-1, with a tentative D call TRBD1 (5 bases). Trimming cost V 5 bases and J 0 bases, with 16 bases left between them. In germline, CDR1 is ENHRY, CDR2 SYGVKD. This CDR3 has 16 residues. The CDR3 sequence: CAISNPGRIMNTEAFF. As DNA, the CDR3 is TGTGCCATCAGTAACCCGGGACGGATTATGAACACTGAAGCTTTCTTT.

V and J are TRBV19 and TRBJ1-3, with D possibly being TRBD1 (6 bases). Germline CDR1 reads LNHDA; CDR2 reads SQIVND (reference sequence). Trimming took 1 base from V and 4 from J, leaving 17 bases between them. The CDR3 loop spans 17 amino acids. CDR3 region: CASSIAAQGTVGNTIYF. CDR3 DNA: TGTGCCAGTAGTATAGCGGCACAGGGTACGGTGGGAAACACCATATATTTT.

The chain couples TRBV13 to TRBJ1-1; D gene ambiguous. V lost 4 bases and J lost 7, with 13 bases in between. CDR1 PRHDT and CDR2 FYEKMQ come from the germline V gene (reference sequence). This CDR3 has 13 amino acids. The CDR3 protein is CASSSRGPYEAFF. CDR3 DNA: TGTGCCAGCAGCTCCCGAGGGCCTTATGAAGCTTTCTTT.

The chain employs TRBV10-3 and TRBJ2-7; TRBD1 aligns across 7 bases. The V gene end was trimmed by 8 bases and the J gene end by 0 bases; junction bases not matched to a gene: 4. Germline values: CDR1 ENHRY, CDR2 SYGVKD. The CDR3 loop spans 13 amino acids. The CDR3 bases are TGTGCCATCGGACAGGAGAACTCCTACGAGCAGTACTTC. It encodes CAIGQENSYEQYF.

V gene TRBV7-9 combines with J gene TRBJ1-4; 7 bases agree with TRBD1. Germline CDR1 reads SEHNR; CDR2 reads FQNEAQ (reference sequence). The CDR3 extends over 15 amino acids. The V gene end was trimmed by 2 bases and the J gene end by 2 bases; junction bases not matched to a gene: 2. CDR3 residues: CASSLWGQTNEKLFF. DNA of the CDR3: TGTGCCAGCAGCTTATGGGGACAGACTAATGAAAAACTGTTTTTT. The whole variable domain, remainder taken from reference TRBV7-9 and TRBJ1-4, is DTGVSQNPRHKITKRGQNVTFRCDPISEHNRLYWYRQTLGQGPEFLTYFQNEAQLEKSRLLSDRFSAERPKGSFSTLEIQRTEQGDSAMYLCASSLWGQTNEKLFFGSGTQLSVL.

The V call is TRBV7-9, the J call TRBJ1-6; 9 bases align to TRBD1. The germline gives CDR1 SEHNR, CDR2 FQNEAQ (reference sequence). Trimming cost V 5 bases and J 9 bases; bases outside gene matches: 5. The CDR3 totals 14 residues. Here the CDR3 reads CASSRGQGGSPLHF. The DNA of the CDR3 is TGTGCCAGCAGCCGGGGACAGGGTGGTTCACCCCTCCACTTT.

The table lists this clone with a few counts. The chain recombines TRBV11-2 with TRBJ2-1, with 11 bases fitting TRBD2. After removal of 4 bases from V and 4 bases from J, the junction contained 9 bases not matched to a gene. Germline lookup yields CDR1 SGHAT and CDR2 FQNNGV. This CDR3 region has 17 residues. The CDR3 nucleotides read TGTGCCAGCAGCTCCCGACTAGCGGGAAATATTTACAATGAGCAGTTCTTC. Residues: CASSSRLAGNIYNEQFF.

Note on this clone: Other nucleotide sequences from this sample produce the same CDR3. V is TRBV18 and J is TRBJ2-7, with unresolved D. V was pared by 3 bases and J by 0 bases, with 9 bases between. The CDR3 totals 14 residues. The germline V gene has CDR1 KGHSH and CDR2 LQKENI. CDR3 in DNA: TGTGCCAGCTCACCCGGACGGAGCTCCTACGAGCAGTACTTC. Amino acids: CASSPGRSSYEQYF.

This sequence joins TRBV7-2 and TRBJ2-7, with TRBD1 matching 7 bases. Germline V gene data show CDR1 as SGHTA and CDR2 as FQGNSA. CDR3 length equals 15 residues. V trimming: 1 base; J trimming: 0 bases; junction bases outside the gene matches: 3. This chain's CDR3 is CASSLVAGGSYEQYF. DNA for the CDR3: TGTGCCAGCAGCTTAGTAGCAGGGGGCTCCTACGAGCAGTACTTC.

The chain has TRBV6-1 and TRBJ2-5, with D perhaps TRBD1 (6 bases). Germline loops: CDR1 MNHNS, CDR2 SASEGT. V was cut by 7 bases and J by 1 base, with 7 bases left in between. This CDR3 has 12 amino acids. Here the CDR3 reads CASMDSQETQYF. DNA for the CDR3: TGTGCCAGCATGGACAGCCAAGAGACCCAGTACTTC.